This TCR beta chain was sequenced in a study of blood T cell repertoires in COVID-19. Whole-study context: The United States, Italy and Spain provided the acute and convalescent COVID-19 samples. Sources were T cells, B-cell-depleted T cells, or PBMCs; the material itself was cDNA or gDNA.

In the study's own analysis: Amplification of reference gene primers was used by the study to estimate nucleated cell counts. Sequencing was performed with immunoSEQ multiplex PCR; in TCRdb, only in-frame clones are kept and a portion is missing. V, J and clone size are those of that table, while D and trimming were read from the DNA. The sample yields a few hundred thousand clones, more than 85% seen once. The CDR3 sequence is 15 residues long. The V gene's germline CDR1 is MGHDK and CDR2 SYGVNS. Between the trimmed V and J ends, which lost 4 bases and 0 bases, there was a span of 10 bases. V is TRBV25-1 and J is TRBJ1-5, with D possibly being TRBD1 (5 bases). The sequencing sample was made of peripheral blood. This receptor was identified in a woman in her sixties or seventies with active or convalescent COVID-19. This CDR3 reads CASSGTGYSNQPQHF. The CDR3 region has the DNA TGTGCCAGCAGTGGAACAGGCTATAGCAATCAGCCCCAGCATTTT.